This record concerns one TCR beta chain sequence. Its cognate antigen is unknown. The germline V gene has CDR1 MDHEN and CDR2 SYDVKM. This CDR3 is 13 amino acids long. The data were obtained in a study of CXCR3-negative and CXCR3-positive naive CD8 T cells. Study findings and constraints: Naive cells, whether CXCR3-negative or CXCR3-positive, had similar TRBV-TRBJ usage, while memory cells differed.

TRB cDNA was prepared as libraries by UMI-labeled 5' RACE. TCRdb processed the 5' RACE reads again and assigns one entry to each CDR3 protein, with no DNA. The sample is made up of some 130,000 distinct CDR3 sequences, and the top ten hold about 0.44% of it. The chain has TRBV28 and TRBJ1-3. The clonotype originates from a human donor in good health. Some clones in this sample may be carry-over from other donors' samples. Sequenced input: naive CXCR3- CD8+ T cells from blood. Subset noted: CD45RO-CCR7+CD27+CD95- naive CD8+ T cells lacking CXCR3 (TNR3-). The chain's CDR3 is CASSLRLFDTIYF.